This T cell receptor beta chain was sequenced in a study of T cells in women clearing cervical HPV infection. Method: immunoSEQ multiplex PCR; TCRdb's copy keeps in-frame clones and lacks some. The specimen's table records roughly 25,000 clones. About this clone itself: The read stops 3 residues short of the end of the CDR3; the missing end is completed from the germline J gene.

The V end lost 0 bases, the J end lost 6 bases, and 13 bases lay between the germline ends. The CDR3 runs 15 residues. Germline V gene data show CDR1 as SGHRS and CDR2 as YFSETQ. Prevalent HPV16 infections were excluded; only incident single HPV16 infections included. The material sequenced was blood buffy coat. The gene calls are TRBV5-1 and TRBJ2-4; possibly TRBD2 for D (7 bases). This clonotype was sampled from a woman between 18 and 70 years old with a cervical HPV16 infection that either progressed to CIN3+ or cleared (not recorded which). CDR3 sequence: CASSLDRGAGNIQYF. CDR3 DNA (partial): TGCGCCAGCAGCTTGGATCGGGGGGCTGGAAACATT.